The next 26 T cell receptor beta chains were all read from a single sample in a study of vaccination and CD4 T cells after COVID-19. Treatment in this sample: approximately 10-day PBMC culture with coronavirus spike peptide pools or control peptides (ViraFEST assay). Once obtained from cultured CD4+ T cells, the DNA was sequenced using the Oncomine TCR Beta short-read assay. MiXCR, run by TCRdb on the PCR reads, gives a single entry per CDR3 protein. The repertoire holds 3,000 or so distinct CDR3 sequences, with approximately 22% as singletons. These receptors have no known antigen. Material for sequencing was CD4+ T cells from blood, cultured in vitro. The receptors come from a human donor who had recovered from COVID-19.

The rearrangement links TRBV6-2 or TRBV6-3 to TRBJ2-6; the match to TRBD2 covers 11 bases. The trim removed 6 bases at V and 0 bases at J, leaving 4 bases unmatched. This CDR3 is 17 amino acids long. Germline CDR1 and CDR2: MNHEY and SVGEGT. The CDR3 region has the DNA TGTGCCAGCAGCCCGACTAGCGGGGTCTCTGGGGCCAACGTCCTGACTTTC. Translation: CASSPTSGVSGANVLTF.

V and J are TRBV20-1 and TRBJ2-1; TRBD1 aligns across 8 bases. Germline CDR1 DFQATT, CDR2 SNEGSKA (reference sequence). With 3 bases clipped from V and 6 bases from J, the junction kept 10 bases outside the gene matches. CDR3 length: 15 residues. In DNA, the CDR3 is TGCAGTGCTAGGATGACAGGGGATGTTGGCAATGAGCAGTTCTTC. Its protein is CSARMTGDVGNEQFF.

This clonotype was recorded only once. A read error is possible here, since a much larger clone lies one base away. This chain joins TRBV6-5 and TRBJ2-2; either TRBD1 or TRBD2 may supply D (5 bases each). The germline CDR1 and CDR2 sequences are MNHEY and SVGAGI. The CDR3 contains 16 residues. Trimming took off 4 bases at V and 2 bases at J, with 14 bases between the two ends. The CDR3: CASSSYSGSNTGELFF. The CDR3 DNA reads as TGTGCCAGCAGTTCGTATTCAGGGAGCAACACCGGGGAGCTGTTTTTT.

On this clonotype itself: Its ends do not fully match the called genes, so a read error is possible. The V call is TRBV2, the J call TRBJ2-7, with a tentative D call TRBD1 (7 bases). The CDR3 is 14 residues long. The germline V gene has CDR1 SNHLY and CDR2 FYNNEI. CDR3 residues: CASAPVSRGQYYDF. The CDR3 region has the DNA TGTGCCAGCGCCCCGGTATCGCGGGGACAGTACTACGACTTC.

This clonotype was observed a few times. The rearrangement joins TRBV2 to TRBJ2-3; TRBD1 matches 7 bases. The V segment lost 7 bases and the J segment 9 bases; nucleotides outside the gene matches: 16. This CDR3 comprises 15 residues. Germline V gives CDR1 SNHLY, CDR2 FYNNEI. Written as DNA, the CDR3 is TGTGCCAGCACCTCGGACGGTGTGGTACAGGGGACGCAGTATTTT. The encoded protein is CASTSDGVVQGTQYF.

The table lists this clonotype with a few counts. The chain employs TRBV12-3 or TRBV12-4 and TRBJ2-4; 9 positions agree with TRBD1. The CDR3 totals 12 residues. V lost 8 bases to trimming and J lost 6 bases; unmatched junction nucleotides: 2. The CDR3 DNA reads TGTGCCAGCGGGACAGGGCCAAACATTCAGTACTTC. The encoded protein is CASGTGPNIQYF.

The CDR3 DNA reads as TGTGCCAGCAGCCCAGAAGGGGGAAACACTGAAGCTTTCTTT. Amino acids: CASSPEGGNTEAFF. The chain recombines TRBV6-4 with TRBJ1-1, with D perhaps TRBD1 (6 bases). Deletions cut 6 bases from V and 2 bases from J, with 13 bases between. Germline V gives CDR1 MRHNA, CDR2 SNTAGT. The CDR3 extends over 14 amino acids.

The CDR3 coding sequence is TGTGCCAGCAGACCGACACGGCCGCAAGAGACCCAGTACTTC. Translating gives CASRPTRPQETQYF. The gene calls are TRBV7-9 and TRBJ2-5; D is undetermined. CDR1 is SEHNR and CDR2 is FQNEAQ in the germline V gene (reference sequence). V was trimmed by 6 bases and J by 2 bases, leaving 13 bases between them. The CDR3 extends over 14 amino acids. Together with reference TRBV7-9 and TRBJ2-5, the CDR3 gives the full variable domain: DTGVSQNPRHKITKRGQNVTFRCDPISEHNRLYWYRQTLGQGPEFLTYFQNEAQLEKSRLLSDRFSAERPKGSFSTLEIQRTEQGDSAMYLCASRPTRPQETQYFGPGTRLLVL.

The chain couples TRBV7-6 to TRBJ2-7; perhaps TRBD1 as D (6 bases). Between the trimmed V and J ends, which lost 5 bases and 0 bases, there was a span of 8 bases. Germline-derived CDR1 and CDR2 are SGHVS and FNYEAQ. The CDR3 consists of 13 residues. The CDR3 loop reads CASSPDSSYEQYF. The CDR3 bases are TGTGCCAGCAGCCCGGACAGCTCCTACGAGCAGTACTTC.

This clonotype is judged large. This chain uses TRBV21-1 with TRBJ1-2; the table's D call, TRBD1, was not checked against the DNA. TRBV21-1 is marked as a pseudogene. The CDR3 spans 14 residues. The CDR3 spells CASNDIGGFGGYTF. In DNA, the CDR3 is TGTGCCAGTAATGACATTGGGGGCTTTGGTGGCTACACCTTC.

A few counts support this clonotype. The chain recombines TRBV7-3 with TRBJ2-1; possibly TRBD2 for D (6 bases). The CDR3 sequence is 15 residues long. Trimming took off 1 base at V and 4 bases at J, with 11 bases between the two ends. Germline loops: CDR1 SGHTA, CDR2 FQGTGA. CDR3 in DNA: TGTGCCAGCAGCTTAAGGCTCGCGGGGTACAATGAGCAGTTCTTC. Translating gives CASSLRLAGYNEQFF.

A few counts support this clonotype. J is TRBJ2-1 and V is TRBV6-5, with 11 bases matching TRBD2. The V and J ends lost 2 bases and 9 bases, in that order; junction bases with no gene match: 9. Germline CDR1 and CDR2: MNHEY and SVGAGI. CDR3 length: 16 amino acids. CDR3 loop: CASSYPIAGGPGEQFF. Here the CDR3 DNA reads TGTGCCAGCAGTTACCCAATAGCGGGGGGGCCGGGTGAGCAGTTCTTC.

V is TRBV20-1 and J is TRBJ2-7, with 8 bases fitting TRBD2. The CDR3 is made up of 13 amino acids. Looked up from germline, CDR1 is DFQATT and CDR2 is SNEGSKA (reference sequence). V gave up 4 bases and J gave up 5 bases; unmatched junction bases: 7. The chain's CDR3 is CSATVAGSHEQYF. The CDR3 DNA follows: TGCAGTGCTACAGTAGCGGGATCCCACGAGCAGTACTTC.

This chain connects TRBV6-2 or TRBV6-3 to TRBJ1-1; no clear D. The CDR3 has 15 residues. Trimming removed 4 bases at V and 4 bases at J, with 16 bases between. The germline V gene encodes CDR1 MNHEY and CDR2 SVGEGT. CDR3 nucleotide sequence: TGTGCCAGCAGTTTGATACTGTGGCAGATCACTGAAGCTTTCTTT. This translates into CASSLILWQITEAFF.

This sequence joins TRBV27 and TRBJ2-5, with 7 bases matching TRBD1. The CDR3 covers 17 residues. Looked up from germline, CDR1 is MNHEY and CDR2 is SMNVEV (reference sequence). The V and J ends lost 5 bases and 6 bases, in that order; junction bases with no gene match: 18. CDR3 DNA: TGTGCCAGCAGTCCGACAGGGTTCTCATGGTTGAATCAGACCCAGTACTTC. Translated, it gives CASSPTGFSWLNQTQYF.

By share, this clonotype ranks as medium-sized. CDR3 in DNA: TGTGCCAGCAGTGGTAGGGGACAGGGGGCTAATCAGCCCCAGCATTTT. Translated: CASSGRGQGANQPQHF. This chain joins TRBV6-1 and TRBJ1-5, with TRBD1 matching 12 bases. Germline V gene data show CDR1 as MNHNS and CDR2 as SASEGT. The CDR3 contains 16 residues. V shed 4 bases and J 4 bases; nucleotides not matched to a gene: 5.

A remark on this clonotype: Relative to the germline gene, one junction end is altered; a read error may explain this. The V call is TRBV6-5, the J call TRBJ1-1, with D possibly being TRBD1 (5 bases). This CDR3 is built from 12 residues. CDR1 and CDR2 from the germline V gene are MNHEY and SVGAGI. The CDR3 region is CAGSYGGTEAFF. In DNA, the CDR3 is TGTGCCGGCAGTTATGGGGGCACTGAAGCTTTCTTT.

This clonotype qualifies as medium-sized. The chain is built from TRBV20-1 and TRBJ2-1, with 8 bases that match TRBD1. Trimming cost V 4 bases and J 6 bases; bases outside gene matches: 2. The CDR3 is made up of 12 amino acids. Germline values: CDR1 DFQATT, CDR2 SNEGSKA (reference sequence). The CDR3 loop is CSANRGSNEQFF. As DNA, the CDR3 is TGCAGTGCTAACAGGGGGTCCAATGAGCAGTTCTTC.

The sample holds a few counts of this clonotype. This chain joins TRBV12-3 or TRBV12-4 and TRBJ1-5, with no clear D. There are 15 residues in the CDR3. V lost 0 bases, J lost 7 bases, and 13 bases lay in between. CDR3 DNA: TGTGCCAGCAGTTTAGCGGATGGGTGGGGACAGCCCCAGCATTTT. This sequence encodes CASSLADGWGQPQHF.

This sequence joins TRBV6-1 and TRBJ1-5, with 12 positions matching TRBD1. The CDR3 consists of 14 residues. The junction had 4 bases not matched to a gene; V was cut back by 5 bases and J by 8 bases. Germline assignment: CDR1 MNHNS and CDR2 SASEGT. Here the CDR3 DNA reads TGTGCCAGCAGTCTCGGGACAGGGGGCAAGCCCCAGCATTTT. It encodes CASSLGTGGKPQHF.

The rearrangement links TRBV6-4 to TRBJ1-4; perhaps TRBD1 as D (5 bases). CDR1 is MRHNA, CDR2 SNTAGT, per germline. CDR3 length: 16 residues. The ends were cut back, 5 bases at V and 8 bases at J, with 21 bases in the middle. This CDR3 is CASSPTAGLPMEKLFF. Here the CDR3 DNA reads TGTGCCAGCAGTCCAACCGCGGGACTCCCGATGGAAAAACTGTTTTTT.

This clonotype was observed a few times. This chain uses TRBV6-5 with TRBJ2-3; TRBD2 matches at 8 bases. With V trimmed by 2 bases and J by 8 bases, 12 bases remained unmatched. Germline CDR1 MNHEY, CDR2 SVGAGI. The CDR3 runs to 16 residues. CDR3 loop: CASSYPGVAGTGTQYF. CDR3 nucleotide sequence: TGTGCCAGCAGTTACCCCGGGGTAGCGGGGACTGGTACGCAGTATTTT.

This rearrangement joins TRBV5-6 to TRBJ1-4; D is unclear. The CDR3 has 13 amino acids. V dropped 0 bases and J dropped 9 bases, with 9 bases sitting between them. Germline values: CDR1 SGHDT, CDR2 YYEEEE. The CDR3 sequence is CASSLAEVKKLFF. CDR3 bases: TGTGCCAGCAGCTTGGCTGAGGTTAAAAAACTGTTTTTT.

This clonotype was found a few times. This chain links TRBV6-1 with TRBJ2-1; tentatively, D is TRBD2 (6 bases). Germline CDR1 and CDR2: MNHNS and SASEGT. V was cut by 9 bases and J by 4 bases, with 13 bases left in between. This CDR3 is 13 amino acids long. CDR3 nucleotides: TGTGCCAGTGGGCGGGGTGTATACAATGAGCAGTTCTTC. Translating gives CASGRGVYNEQFF.

This chain connects TRBV18 to TRBJ2-3; the D call may be TRBD1 or TRBD2 (5 bases each). Trimming stripped 2 bases from V and 0 bases from J, with 12 bases between. CDR1 KGHSH and CDR2 LQKENI come from the germline V gene. This CDR3 contains 16 residues. The CDR3 sequence: CASSPYPGPSTDTQYF. The CDR3 nucleotides read TGTGCCAGCTCACCATATCCGGGACCCAGCACAGATACGCAGTATTTT.

The chain uses TRBV10-3 and TRBJ1-2; 8 bases agree with TRBD1. The CDR3 covers 15 residues. V was pared by 0 bases and J by 4 bases, with 4 bases of the junction left unmatched. From germline, CDR1 is ENHRY and CDR2 SYGVKD. The CDR3, as DNA: TGTGCCATCAGTGAGTCGGCCGGGACAGGCTATGGCTACACCTTC. This sequence encodes CAISESAGTGYGYTF.